These 18 T cell receptor beta chains were all obtained from the same sample, sequenced in a study of shared clonotypes between healthy human individuals. CD45RO-negative, CCR7-positively selected cells formed the naive CD8 fraction, excluding terminally differentiated effector memory CD45RA+ cells. The repertoire was sequenced with immunoSEQ multiplex PCR; TCRdb's copy has only in-frame clones and lacks some. Of millions of clones in the sample, about 94% are singletons; the top ten hold around 1.1%. What was sequenced was naive CD8+ T cells sorted from blood. These receptors all come from a man younger than 35 in good health.

As regards this clone: The sample holds other DNA sequences that translate to the same CDR3. The chain joins TRBV6-5 to TRBJ1-6, with D unresolved. In germline, CDR1 is MNHEY, CDR2 SVGAGI. The CDR3 length is 15 residues. The germline V and J ends were trimmed by 3 bases and 0 bases, with 6 bases remaining between them. In DNA, the CDR3 is TGTGCCAGCAGTTATCGGAGCTCCTATAATTCACCCCTCCACTTT. This codes for CASSYRSSYNSPLHF.

The chain is built from TRBV10-3 and TRBJ1-6; D not certain. The germline CDR1 and CDR2 sequences are ENHRY and SYGVKD. The CDR3 totals 14 residues. The germline V and J ends were trimmed by 6 bases and 7 bases, with 13 bases remaining between them. The CDR3 sequence: CAIRPMDGNSPLHF. CDR3 DNA: TGTGCCATCAGGCCGATGGACGGAAATTCACCCCTCCACTTT.

This clone showed up just once. The J gene is TRBJ2-7, the V gene TRBV2; 7 bases map to TRBD2. V shed 8 bases and J 7 bases; nucleotides not matched to a gene: 8. The germline CDR1 and CDR2 sequences are SNHLY and FYNNEI. The CDR3 has 12 residues. CDR3 residues: CASSGGGPEQYF. In nucleotides, the CDR3 is TGTGCCAGCTCTGGGGGGGGTCCAGAGCAGTACTTC.

This chain links TRBV19 with TRBJ2-4; D is possibly TRBD1 (6 bases). Trimming took off 3 bases at V and 4 bases at J, with 10 bases between the two ends. Germline values: CDR1 LNHDA, CDR2 SQIVND (reference sequence). The CDR3 contains 14 residues. This chain's CDR3 is CASSIETGKNIQYF. CDR3 coding DNA: TGTGCCAGTAGTATCGAGACAGGAAAAAACATTCAGTACTTC.

The chain recombines TRBV28 with TRBJ1-6; the D is unclear. This CDR3 is 13 amino acids long. Germline CDR1 and CDR2: MDHEN and SYDVKM. V lost 2 bases, J lost 13 bases, and 12 bases lay in between. The CDR3 sequence is CASSLIGSSPLHF. CDR3 DNA: TGTGCCAGCAGTTTAATAGGTTCTTCTCCCCTCCACTTT.

In regard to this clone: Other DNA sequences within the sample encode an identical CDR3. This chain links TRBV15 with TRBJ1-5; TRBD1 is a possible D gene (5 bases). Germline CDR1 is LNHNV and CDR2 is YYDKDF (reference sequence). V lost 3 bases to trimming and J lost 0 bases, with 6 bases between them. CDR3 length: 14 residues. Here the CDR3 DNA reads TGTGCCACCAGCAGGACAGATAGCAATCAGCCCCAGCATTTT. It yields the protein CATSRTDSNQPQHF. The variable domain in full, completed from reference TRBV15 and TRBJ1-5, reads DAMVIQNPRYQVTQFGKPVTLSCSQTLNHNVMYWYQQKSSQAPKLLFHYYDKDFNNEADTPDNFQSRRPNTSFCFLDIRSPGLGDTAMYLCATSRTDSNQPQHFGDGTRLSIL.

The chain is built from TRBV27 and TRBJ1-2, with 10 positions matching TRBD1. The CDR3 loop spans 14 amino acids. From germline, CDR1 is MNHEY and CDR2 SMNVEV (reference sequence). Losses at the gene ends were 5 bases for V and 4 bases for J; bases not matched to a gene: 4. Written as DNA, the CDR3 is TGTGCCAGCAGTGTGACAGGGGGCCTCTATGGCTACACCTTC. It translates to CASSVTGGLYGYTF.

This clone appeared once. The chain uses TRBV6-6 and TRBJ2-2; D is unclear. Germline V gene sequence: CDR1 MNHNY, CDR2 SVGAGI (reference sequence). CDR3 length: 14 residues. With 5 bases removed from V and 5 bases from J, the gap between germline ends came to 12 bases. The CDR3 loop reads CASSDEAGTGELFF. The CDR3 coding sequence is TGTGCCAGCAGTGACGAGGCTGGGACCGGGGAGCTGTTTTTT.

The chain carries TRBV11-1 and TRBJ2-2; weak D call: TRBD2 (5 bases). V was pared by 3 bases and J by 3 bases, with 17 bases between. This CDR3 comprises 17 residues. From germline, CDR1 is SGHAT and CDR2 FQDESV (reference sequence). CDR3 nucleotides: TGTGCCAGCAGCTTCGGTGAGGGCGGATACCACACCGGGGAGCTGTTTTTT. Its protein product is CASSFGEGGYHTGELFF.

The V and J genes are TRBV7-9 and TRBJ2-7, with a possible D match to TRBD1 (5 bases). V was clipped by 2 bases and J by 6 bases, with 14 bases between them. The CDR3 totals 14 residues. The germline gives CDR1 SEHNR, CDR2 FQNEAQ (reference sequence). The CDR3 loop reads CASSLSGQGGEQYF. The CDR3 DNA follows: TGTGCCAGCAGCTTATCGGGTCAGGGCGGCGAGCAGTACTTC.

This sequence joins TRBV4-1 and TRBJ1-6; D gene uncertain. Trimming cost V 2 bases and J 4 bases, with 6 bases left between them. Germline CDR1 reads MGHRA; CDR2 reads YSYEKL. The CDR3 contains 14 residues. Here the CDR3 DNA reads TGCGCCAGCAGCCAATCCCCATATAATTCACCCCTCCACTTT. Encoded protein: CASSQSPYNSPLHF.

The chain couples TRBV19 to TRBJ2-5; no clear D. CDR3 length equals 12 residues. Germline CDR1 reads LNHDA; CDR2 reads SQIVND (reference sequence). The V end lost 6 bases, the J end lost 4 bases, and 9 bases lay between the germline ends. The CDR3 bases are TGTGCCAGTAGAAATCTTGGAGAGACCCAGTACTTC. This translates into CASRNLGETQYF.

The V and J genes are TRBV7-6 and TRBJ2-1; the D gene is possibly TRBD2 (6 bases). Germline CDR1 and CDR2: SGHVS and FNYEAQ. This CDR3 is 15 amino acids long. V lost 3 bases and J 8 bases, leaving 17 bases between the germline ends. DNA of the CDR3: TGTGCCAGCAGCTTGGCGACTAGTTCGGATGATGAGCAGTTCTTC. Translated, it gives CASSLATSSDDEQFF.

The chain combines TRBV6-5 with TRBJ2-5, with TRBD2 matching 10 bases. Germline V gene lookup returns CDR1 MNHEY and CDR2 SVGAGI. CDR3 length: 16 residues. Trimming removed 2 bases from V and 3 bases from J; junction bases left unmatched: 6. The chain's CDR3 is CASSYTFSGGKETQYF. As DNA, the CDR3 is TGTGCCAGCAGTTACACCTTTAGCGGGGGGAAAGAGACCCAGTACTTC.

The chain couples TRBV18 to TRBJ2-1, with 14 nucleotides matching TRBD2. V was pared by 3 bases and J by 8 bases, with 9 bases of the junction left unmatched. Germline V gene lookup returns CDR1 KGHSH and CDR2 LQKENI. The CDR3 spans 17 residues. The CDR3 DNA reads as TGTGCCAGCTCACCCTCCGGGACTAGCGGGAGTTGGGATGAGCAGTTCTTC. Its protein is CASSPSGTSGSWDEQFF. The full variable domain, with the rest looked up from reference TRBV18 and TRBJ2-1, is NAGVMQNPRHLVRRRGQEARLRCSPMKGHSHVYWYRQLPEEGLKFMVYLQKENIIDESGMPKERFSAEFPKEGPSILRIQQVVRGDSAAYFCASSPSGTSGSWDEQFFGPGTRLTVL.

The rearrangement uses TRBV5-6 and TRBJ1-2, with 9 bases that match TRBD1. Losses at the gene ends were 5 bases for V and 3 bases for J; bases not matched to a gene: 2. The CDR3 runs 13 residues. Germline assignment: CDR1 SGHDT and CDR2 YYEEEE. The CDR3 spells CASRQGAYYGYTF. CDR3 nucleotides: TGTGCCAGCAGACAGGGGGCTTACTATGGCTACACCTTC.

In the case of this clone: Within the sample, other DNA sequences also encode this same CDR3. V and J are TRBV14 and TRBJ2-7, with D possibly called TRBD1 or TRBD2 (7 bases each). This CDR3 is 16 amino acids long. V lost 1 base and J 1 base, leaving 14 bases between the germline ends. Per the germline V gene, CDR1 is SGHDN and CDR2 is FVKESK. Here the CDR3 DNA reads TGTGCCAGCAGCCAAGGGCCGCAGGGGGGGTCCTACGAGCAGTACTTC. It specifies CASSQGPQGGSYEQYF.

The CDR3 loop is CASSLALGAGGYF. The DNA for the CDR3 is TGTGCCAGCAGCTTAGCGCTGGGAGCGGGGGGTTACTTC. The chain has TRBV7-2 and TRBJ2-5; 9 positions match TRBD2. This CDR3 is 13 amino acids long. Germline assignment: CDR1 SGHTA and CDR2 FQGNSA. The V gene end was trimmed by 0 bases and the J gene end by 14 bases; junction bases not matched to a gene: 7.